Listed here are 3 T cell receptor beta chains from one sample, sequenced in a study of blood T cell repertoires in COVID-19. Only in-frame clones appear in the TCRdb table, and some are missing; sequencing was by immunoSEQ multiplex PCR. The sample carries 160,000 or so clones, roughly 82% recorded once. Sequencing input: PBMCs or T cells enriched from blood (not recorded which). These TCRs come from a man over 45 who had recovered from COVID-19.

The gene calls are TRBV14 and TRBJ2-7; weak D call: TRBD2 (6 bases). V lost 2 bases and J 2 bases, leaving 7 bases between the germline ends. Germline V gene data show CDR1 as SGHDN and CDR2 as FVKESK. This CDR3 region has 13 residues. CDR3 nucleotides: TGTGCCAGCAGCCAATGGGAGGCCTACGAGCAGTACTTC. It encodes CASSQWEAYEQYF.

The V call is TRBV7-6, the J call TRBJ1-6; 7 bases are a match to TRBD1. Germline-derived CDR1 and CDR2 are SGHVS and FNYEAQ. The CDR3 loop spans 16 amino acids. The V segment lost 2 bases and the J segment 6 bases; nucleotides outside the gene matches: 7. The CDR3 reads CASSLTSGTANSPLHF. DNA for the CDR3: TGTGCCAGCAGCTTAACTTCCGGGACAGCTAATTCACCCCTCCACTTT.

The chain has TRBV10-1 and TRBJ2-1; the match to TRBD2 covers 8 bases. Trimming removed 4 bases from V and 2 bases from J; junction bases left unmatched: 4. CDR3 length equals 15 residues. Germline CDR1 and CDR2: WNHNN and SYGVQD (reference sequence). CDR3 nucleotide sequence: TGCGCCAGCAGTGTGTCAGCGGGGGCCTACAATGAGCAGTTCTTC. It specifies CASSVSAGAYNEQFF.